This TCR beta chain appears in the sequencing data of a study of beta chain features in type 1 diabetes. The whole isolated RNA underwent reverse transcription, so sequencing captured expressed TCRB transcripts. Sequencing used immunoSEQ multiplex PCR; TCRdb keeps in-frame clones, though not all of them. The repertoire holds about 650,000 clones, with 9.5% to 15% as singletons. Notes on this clone: Its cognate antigen is unknown.

This CDR3 contains 15 residues. CDR1 is SGHDT and CDR2 is YYEEEE in the germline V gene. Trimming took 2 bases from V and 1 from J, leaving 12 bases between them. Findings and limits, study-wide: Significant though moderate, a shortening of TCRB CDR3s appeared in all four CD4+ subsets of Type 1 diabetes patients.

The TCR was taken from a man younger than 45 with type 1 diabetes. The V and J genes are TRBV5-6 and TRBJ1-2; a possible D gene is TRBD1 (5 bases). Sequenced material: naive CD4+ T cells from blood. CDR3 bases: TGTGCCAGCAGCTTATATTTGCAGGGTAACTATGGCTACACCTTC. Its translation is CASSLYLQGNYGYTF.